This T cell receptor (beta chain) was recovered during a study of cytomegalovirus exposure and HLA in healthy donors. Whole-study context: About 180 million T cells yielded 100 million or so unique TCR beta sequences, as an earlier analysis found.

Study-wide results and limits: An analysis done earlier found most TCR beta V segments productive about 90% or about 30% of the time. As a later analysis showed, several of the most significant clusters appeared to be linked to common viral pathogens.

As for this clone: Antigen specificity is unknown.

CDR1 LNHDA and CDR2 SQIVND come from the germline V gene (reference sequence). The CDR3 is 16 residues long. J gave up 0 bases and V 9 bases, and 11 bases lay outside the gene matches. PCR employed 60 Vbeta and 13 Jbeta primers. As originally analysed: An analysis that came later counted 60 million to 80 million unique TCR beta chains, around 12 million shared. TCRdb's copy holds only in-frame clones and misses some; the assay was immunoSEQ multiplex PCR. D and trimming come from the DNA, and the V and J calls and clone size come from that table. The sample holds about 170,000 clones, around 80% seen once.

Sequenced input: PBMCs. This receptor was taken from a woman in her forties or fifties in good health and CMV-seropositive. This chain connects TRBV19 to TRBJ1-1, with TRBD1 matching over 9 bases. The CDR3 spells CASARDRDFMNTEAFF. CDR3 nucleotide sequence: TGTGCCAGCGCCCGGGACAGGGATTTTATGAACACTGAAGCTTTCTTT. The full variable domain, in which reference TRBV19 and TRBJ1-1 provide the parts outside the CDR3, is DGGITQSPKYLFRKEGQNVTLSCEQNLNHDAMYWYRQDPGQGLRLIYYSQIVNDFQKGDIAEGYSVSREKKESFPLTVTSAQKNPTAFYLCASARDRDFMNTEAFFGQGTRLTVV.